Listed below are T cell receptor beta chains from one sample, sequenced in a study of cytomegalovirus exposure and HLA in healthy donors. Sequencing used immunoSEQ multiplex PCR; TCRdb keeps in-frame clones, though not all of them. The data show a few hundred thousand clones, 60% to 85% seen once. Input material: PBMCs. All receptors come from a man aged 35 to 55 in good health and CMV-seronegative. Each CDR3 is given with its conserved first and last residue. A D gene is named only where the DNA matches it firmly. A clone size is listed for some rows: how often the clone was seen (once, few, many), or a class if it is expanded.

.	13	TRBV9	TRBJ1-1	.	TGTGCCAGCAGCTTTCGTTCGGACACTGAAGCTTTCTTT	CASSFRSDTEAFF
.	13	TRBV4-3	TRBJ1-2	.	TGCGCCAGCAGCCAGCTCGCCAGCTATGGCTACACCTTC	CASSQLASYGYTF
.	12	TRBV2	TRBJ2-5	.	TGTGCCAGCAGCGCCCCCTCGGGGACCCAGTACTTC	CASSAPSGTQYF
.	13	TRBV7-9	TRBJ2-7	.	TGTGCCAGCAGCACCTCCCCTAGCTACGAGCAGTACTTC	CASSTSPSYEQYF
.	15	TRBV2	TRBJ2-2	TRBD1	TGTGCCAGCAGTGGAGTCGACAGGGTGTCCGGGGAGCTGTTTTTT	CASSGVDRVSGELFF
.	13	TRBV4-3	TRBJ2-1	.	TGCGCCTCTTCCGACATCTCCTACAATGAGCAGTTCTTC	CASSDISYNEQFF
once	16	TRBV7-9	TRBJ2-1	TRBD2	TGTGCCAGCAGACCACAAGCGGGGGGCGGGTACAATGAGCAGTTCTTC	CASRPQAGGGYNEQFF
.	16	TRBV2	TRBJ2-1	TRBD1	TGTGCCAGCAGTGATTTAACAGGGGGGTCCTACAATGAGCAGTTCTTC	CASSDLTGGSYNEQFF
.	13	TRBV5-6	TRBJ2-1	.	TGTGCCAGCAGCTTGGGGGGCCAAAATGAGCAGTTCTTC	CASSLGGQNEQFF
.	14	TRBV12-5	TRBJ1-1	TRBD1	TGTGCTAGTGGACCCGACAGGGGGCTTACTGAAGCTTTCTTT	CASGPDRGLTEAFF
.	15	TRBV10-3	TRBJ2-5	TRBD1	TGTGCCATCATGAGGGGACAGGGGATTCAAGAGACCCAGTACTTC	CAIMRGQGIQETQYF
once	14	TRBV18	TRBJ2-5	.	TGTGCCAGCTCACGTGGGGCTACGCAAGAGACCCAGTACTTC	CASSRGATQETQYF
once	12	TRBV4-1	TRBJ2-7	TRBD2	TGCGCCAGCAGCCCTAGCGGTTACGAGCAGTACTTC	CASSPSGYEQYF
.	15	TRBV6-5	TRBJ1-1	.	TGTGCCAGCATCCTAGATCAGGGGCGGGACACTGAAGCTTTCTTT	CASILDQGRDTEAFF
.	14	TRBV19	TRBJ1-5	.	TGTGCCAGTAGTATAGTCGGGGGTAATCAGCCCCAGCATTTT	CASSIVGGNQPQHF
few	13	TRBV6-5	TRBJ2-1	TRBD2	TGTGCCAGCAGACTAGCGGGGGACAATGAGCAGTTCTTC	CASRLAGDNEQFF
.	13	TRBV5-1	TRBJ1-1	.	TGCGCCAGCAGCGGACAAAAGGGCACTGAAGCTTTCTTT	CASSGQKGTEAFF
.	15	TRBV5-4	TRBJ2-4	.	TGTGCCAGCAGCCGCGATCAGGGATCCAAAAACATTCAGTACTTC	CASSRDQGSKNIQYF